The source of this TCR beta chain is a study of CD8 T cells in Susac syndrome (dated by TCRdb to between 2019 and 2020). As for the study more broadly: Among the sequenced Susac syndrome patients, about six had clinically active disease and about eight were in clinical remission. At the time of blood withdrawal, Susac syndrome patients were either therapy-naive, taking corticosteroids (with some also receiving IVIg), or on IVIg alone. Repertoire sequencing was used to test whether CD8+ T cell activation and differentiation in Susac syndrome was antigen driven.

Paper-wide results and their limitations: No clonal expansion was detected in the CD4+ T cell repertoire of Susac syndrome patients. The number of individuals in the TCR sequencing and HLA analysis was recognized as being relatively small.

Peripheral blood CD8+ and CD4+ T cells from healthy donors, Susac syndrome patients and multiple sclerosis patients were profiled using high-throughput TCR beta sequencing. The Susac syndrome patients fulfilled recently defined diagnostic criteria for either definite or probable disease. CD8+ TEMRA cells were enriched by FACS, while bulk CD8+ and CD4+ T cells were purified by magnetic negative isolation. Blood was drawn into EDTA tubes, processed within 24 hours, and PBMCs were isolated by density gradient centrifugation. PBMCs intended for TCR sequencing were cryopreserved in liquid nitrogen and thawed later in a water bath at 37 degrees C. The sorted or isolated CD4+, CD8+ and CD8+ TEMRA cells reached a purity of at least 90%. RNA was extracted with the RNeasy kit and about 0.5 to 1 ug was reverse transcribed using random hexamers. The immunoSEQ multiplex PCR assay, which covers 54 Vbeta and 13 Jbeta segments, was used to amplify TCR beta CDR3 regions. Bias from PCR amplification was corrected by using a synthetic template baseline for primer optimization and for computational correction. As for how the authors treated the data: Only productive sequences were kept, with reads annotated to V, D and J genes according to IMGT and analyzed in immunoSEQ Analyzer. Clonality was calculated as one minus the Shannon entropy normalized by log2 of the number of productive unique sequences. Public and private clones were assessed among the 100 most prevalent clones of each patient and control. Clones were defined as Susac-specific if absent from the healthy and MS cohorts, from roughly 1,100 published viral clones and from other ImmuneACCESS disease sequences. The public reads were reanalyzed by TCRdb: fastp trimming at Q25, MiXCR alignment, in-frame beta chains only. Identical CDR3 proteins give one entry, which carries the most common genes and DNA. TCRdb, rather than the study authors, made the V and J calls. The sample includes a few hundred thousand distinct CDR3 sequences, with about 95% observed a single time. The ten largest clones add up to 0.15% to 0.2% of the sample.

As concerns this clonotype: Its antigen is not yet known. One base away there is no much larger clone; base qualities are not given.

The germline V gene (reference sequence) sets CDR1 to SEHNR and CDR2 to FQNEAQ. V sheds 1 base and J sheds 5 bases, leaving 11 bases between their ends. There are 14 amino acids in the CDR3, from cysteine to phenylalanine inclusive. Left in the record is the CDR3 DNA by itself, 42 bases read in frame from the first base. Sequencing was carried out using CD4+ T cells from PBMCs. This receptor was taken from a human donor with Susac syndrome. The V and J genes are TRBV7-9 and TRBJ2-5, and TRBD1 may be the D gene, going by 6 matching bases. The nucleotide sequence is given as TGTGCCAGCAGCTTAGGGACAGCCGGGGAGACCCAGTACTTC. Translated, this is CASSLGTAGETQYF.